This is a list of T cell receptor beta chains from one sample in a study of T cells in localized non-small cell lung cancer. Sequencing used immunoSEQ multiplex PCR; TCRdb keeps in-frame clones, though not all of them. The top ten clones hold over 7.5% of a sample with about 2,100 clones, 24% of them seen once. Sequencing was performed on lung tumor tissue, taken before any cancer treatment. All receptors derive from a female donor at least 60 years old with stage II lung adenocarcinoma. CDR3s include the opening cysteine and the closing phenylalanine or tryptophan.

j_gene: TRBJ2-7; v_gene: TRBV15; CDR3aa: CATSREGGTYEQYF
j_gene: TRBJ1-3; v_gene: TRBV6-8; CDR3aa: CASSPGPDYSGNTIYF
j_gene: TRBJ1-3; v_gene: TRBV11-3; CDR3aa: CASSATTGTGNTIYF
j_gene: TRBJ1-5; v_gene: TRBV28; CDR3aa: CAAAGVMGNQPQHF
j_gene: TRBJ1-4; v_gene: TRBV5-1; CDR3aa: CASSLTGTGAYREKLFF
j_gene: TRBJ1-1; v_gene: TRBV11-3; CDR3aa: CASSSLGLNTEAFF
j_gene: TRBJ2-2; v_gene: TRBV19; CDR3aa: CASRTRPPATGELFF
j_gene: TRBJ1-1; v_gene: TRBV11-3; CDR3aa: CASSLGPVGVGSEAFF
j_gene: TRBJ2-2; v_gene: TRBV30; CDR3aa: CAWSGHWGIGELFF
j_gene: TRBJ2-7; v_gene: TRBV5-1; CDR3aa: CASSLGLGQGATLDEQYF
j_gene: TRBJ2-3; v_gene: TRBV29-1; CDR3aa: CSVDSLAGVTDTQYF
j_gene: TRBJ1-5; v_gene: TRBV6-8; CDR3aa: CASSPSGTGGPFLTQHF
j_gene: TRBJ1-5; v_gene: TRBV28; CDR3aa: CASRSHWQYSNQPQHF
j_gene: TRBJ2-2; v_gene: TRBV6-8; CDR3aa: CASSPFGPGVGTGELFF
j_gene: TRBJ2-5; v_gene: TRBV5-8; CDR3aa: CASSFLRQETQYF
j_gene: TRBJ2-1; v_gene: TRBV11-3; CDR3aa: CASSLIPGEWGYNEQFF
j_gene: TRBJ1-5; v_gene: TRBV19; CDR3aa: CASSITRGNQPQHF
j_gene: TRBJ1-1; v_gene: TRBV28; CDR3aa: CASSLWALGGMNTEAFF
j_gene: TRBJ2-7; v_gene: TRBV30; CDR3aa: CAWRGQGLIYEQYF
j_gene: TRBJ2-1; v_gene: TRBV9; CDR3aa: CASSLLAGAQGEQFF
j_gene: TRBJ1-4; v_gene: TRBV11-3; CDR3aa: CASSLVLGENEKLFF
j_gene: TRBJ1-5; v_gene: TRBV11-3; CDR3aa: CASSLGVGNQPQHF
j_gene: TRBJ1-1; v_gene: TRBV5-1; CDR3aa: CASSSVGVSTPMNTEAFF
j_gene: TRBJ1-5; v_gene: TRBV6-8; CDR3aa: CASSPTRRPSQPQHF
j_gene: TRBJ2-7; v_gene: TRBV14; CDR3aa: CASSLKGGGGAGPPMEQYF
j_gene: TRBJ1-5; v_gene: TRBV28; CDR3aa: CASTSVDRGQPQHF
j_gene: TRBJ2-5; v_gene: TRBV29-1; CDR3aa: CSADGDVGQSETQYF
j_gene: TRBJ1-3; v_gene: TRBV9; CDR3aa: CASSGTASGNTIYF
j_gene: TRBJ1-1; v_gene: TRBV9; CDR3aa: CASSVDAQPDLEAFF
j_gene: TRBJ2-2; v_gene: TRBV19; CDR3aa: CASSMVVNTGELFF
j_gene: TRBJ1-2; v_gene: TRBV6-8; CDR3aa: CASSVAQGYDGYTF
j_gene: TRBJ2-1; v_gene: TRBV19; CDR3aa: CASSTRGGNEQFF
j_gene: TRBJ2-1; v_gene: TRBV19; CDR3aa: CASSTGTSGIGNEQFF
j_gene: TRBJ2-3; v_gene: TRBV11-3; CDR3aa: CASSGTDSTDTQYF
j_gene: TRBJ2-1; v_gene: TRBV28; CDR3aa: CASRSLAGATHNEQFF
j_gene: TRBJ2-6; v_gene: TRBV9; CDR3aa: CASRDSFSAANVLTF
j_gene: TRBJ2-7; v_gene: TRBV18; CDR3aa: CASSFTSVNSYEQYF
j_gene: TRBJ2-5; v_gene: TRBV9; CDR3aa: CASSIGDQETQYF
j_gene: TRBJ1-1; v_gene: TRBV9; CDR3aa: CASSVAQNTEAFF
j_gene: TRBJ1-1; v_gene: TRBV6-8; CDR3aa: CASRQGQKNTEAFF
j_gene: TRBJ1-2; v_gene: TRBV29-1; CDR3aa: CSVVAANYGYTF
j_gene: TRBJ1-6; v_gene: TRBV25-1; CDR3aa: CASSEGSSYNSPLHF
j_gene: TRBJ1-3; v_gene: TRBV9; CDR3aa: CASSVEPRGNTIYF
j_gene: TRBJ1-5; v_gene: TRBV19; CDR3aa: CASSTRGGTRNQPQHF
j_gene: TRBJ2-5; v_gene: TRBV6-8; CDR3aa: CASSYPGARETQYF
j_gene: TRBJ2-1; v_gene: TRBV9; CDR3aa: CASSATNVYNEQFF
j_gene: TRBJ2-1; v_gene: TRBV19; CDR3aa: CASSRGETVPAAEQFF
j_gene: TRBJ1-2; v_gene: TRBV6-8; CDR3aa: CAIRGGGLSYTF
j_gene: TRBJ1-5; v_gene: TRBV6-8; CDR3aa: CASKGLLGSNQPQHF
j_gene: TRBJ2-7; v_gene: TRBV5-1; CDR3aa: CASSSSFSGYEQYF
j_gene: TRBJ2-3; v_gene: TRBV9; CDR3aa: CASSSQGGTQYF